This is a list of T cell receptor beta chains from one sample in a study of CD8 T cells in Susac syndrome. TCRdb used MiXCR to reprocess the immunoSEQ multiplex PCR reads, holding one entry per CDR3 protein. The sample has approximately 110,000 distinct CDR3 sequences, approximately 95% seen once. Material for sequencing was CD8+ T cells from PBMCs. These TCRs come from a human donor with multiple sclerosis. Each CDR3 is given with its conserved first and last residue. D genes are given only for firm matches. For some rows the clone size is stated as once, few or many, or as a class when expanded; others skip it.

D gene	V gene	clone size	J gene	CDR3 protein	CDR3 DNA
TRBD1	TRBV29-1	-	TRBJ2-1	CSVESGGVYNEQFF	TGCAGCGTTGAGTCAGGGGGCGTCTACAATGAGCAGTTCTTC
-	TRBV12-3/TRBV12-4	-	TRBJ1-2	CASGRRARSLLYGYTF	TGTGCCAGCGGCCGAAGAGCACGAAGCCTATTATATGGCTACACCTTC
-	TRBV5-1	-	TRBJ1-3	CASSLEAGSGNTIYF	TGCGCCAGCAGCTTGGAAGCAGGGAGTGGAAACACCATATATTTT
-	TRBV6-5	-	TRBJ2-7	CASSYGGFNYEQYF	TGTGCCAGCAGTTACGGGGGCTTCAATTACGAGCAGTACTTC
-	TRBV4-1	-	TRBJ2-2	CASSFPTRPGELFF	TGCGCCAGCAGCTTCCCGACCCGGCCCGGGGAGCTGTTTTTT
TRBD1	TRBV20-1	-	TRBJ1-1	CSAEGTGNTEAFF	TGCAGTGCGGAGGGGACAGGGAACACTGAAGCTTTCTTT
TRBD1	TRBV6-1	-	TRBJ1-1	CASRDRENTEAFF	TGTGCCAGCAGGGACAGGGAGAACACTGAAGCTTTCTTT
TRBD2	TRBV12-5	-	TRBJ2-5	CASGLGGTSGETQYF	TGTGCTAGTGGTTTAGGTGGGACTAGCGGAGAGACCCAGTACTTC
-	TRBV15	-	TRBJ1-1	CATSAGRQTGRDTEAFF	TGTGCCACCAGCGCGGGGAGACAGACCGGGAGGGACACTGAAGCTTTCTTT
-	TRBV7-9	-	TRBJ2-1	CASSLGNNEQFF	TGTGCCAGCAGCTTAGGGAACAATGAGCAGTTCTTC
TRBD1	TRBV9	-	TRBJ1-1	CASSAGRDRENTEAFF	TGTGCCAGCAGCGCCGGACGGGACAGAGAGAACACTGAAGCTTTCTTT
-	TRBV28	-	TRBJ1-5	CASSLSRTAQPQHF	TGTGCCAGCAGTTTAAGTAGGACGGCCCAGCCCCAGCATTTT
TRBD1	TRBV9	-	TRBJ1-2	CASGDSVAYGYTF	TGTGCCAGCGGGGACAGTGTGGCTTATGGCTACACCTTC
TRBD2	TRBV20-1	-	TRBJ2-1	CSAHRGGASYNEQFF	TGCAGTGCCCACCGGGGGGGAGCGTCCTACAATGAGCAGTTCTTC
-	TRBV13	-	TRBJ1-1	CASQTRVREVTEAFF	TGTGCCAGCCAGACGAGGGTAAGGGAGGTGACTGAAGCTTTCTTT
-	TRBV27	-	TRBJ1-1	CASSQGTGIMNTEAFF	TGTGCCAGCAGTCAAGGGACCGGGATCATGAACACTGAAGCTTTCTTT
-	TRBV27	-	TRBJ2-1	CASSLRFREGIDEQFF	TGTGCCAGCAGTTTGAGATTTCGCGAGGGAATCGATGAGCAGTTCTTC
TRBD1	TRBV12-3/TRBV12-4	-	TRBJ2-3	CATRAGGDTQYF	TGTGCCACCCGGGCAGGGGGAGATACGCAGTATTTT
-	TRBV7-9	-	TRBJ2-7	CASSPGGGGYEQYF	TGTGCCAGCAGCCCAGGTGGAGGGGGCTACGAGCAGTACTTC
-	TRBV13	-	TRBJ1-5	CASSLMSYSNQPQHF	TGTGCCAGCAGCTTAATGAGTTATAGCAATCAGCCCCAGCATTTT
-	TRBV28	-	TRBJ1-1	CASTGGRNTEAFF	TGTGCCAGCACCGGGGGCAGGAACACTGAAGCTTTCTTT
TRBD1	TRBV25-1	-	TRBJ1-1	CASSERDRGNTEAFF	TGTGCCAGCAGTGAGCGGGACAGGGGGAACACTGAAGCTTTCTTT
TRBD1	TRBV6-1	-	TRBJ1-2	CASSLHLPGQGEDYGYTF	TGTGCCAGCAGTCTCCACCTCCCTGGACAGGGGGAGGACTATGGCTACACCTTC
TRBD2	TRBV27	-	TRBJ2-1	CASSLGTSGRGEQFF	TGTGCCAGCAGTCTCGGGACTAGCGGGAGGGGTGAGCAGTTCTTC
-	TRBV9	-	TRBJ1-1	CASSVVVNTEAFF	TGTGCCAGCAGCGTAGTTGTGAACACTGAAGCTTTCTTT
TRBD1	TRBV7-8	-	TRBJ2-2	CASSYLGQSLPGELFF	TGTGCCAGCAGTTATCTGGGACAGAGTCTGCCCGGGGAGCTGTTTTTT
TRBD2	TRBV13	-	TRBJ2-5	CASSPRRGVETQYF	TGTGCCAGCAGCCCAAGACGGGGGGTGGAGACCCAGTACTTC
-	TRBV20-1	-	TRBJ1-2	CSAVRTDAYGYTF	TGCAGTGCTGTTCGGACCGACGCCTATGGCTACACCTTC
TRBD1	TRBV10-3	-	TRBJ2-7	CAISVRDRTYEQYF	TGTGCCATCAGTGTCCGGGACAGGACCTACGAGCAGTACTTC
TRBD1	TRBV27	-	TRBJ2-2	CASSWNRGTGELFF	TGTGCCAGCAGTTGGAACAGGGGAACCGGGGAGCTGTTTTTT
-	TRBV11-2	-	TRBJ1-2	CASSLSLYGYTF	TGTGCCAGCAGCCTATCTTTATATGGCTACACCTTC
-	TRBV21-1	-	TRBJ1-3	CASIPAPGRAGNTIYF	TGTGCCAGCATCCCAGCCCCAGGGAGGGCAGGAAACACCATATATTTT
-	TRBV27	-	TRBJ1-2	CASSFGRDYGYTF	TGTGCCAGCAGTTTTGGAAGGGACTATGGCTACACCTTC
-	TRBV9	-	TRBJ2-3	CASSAGGVDTQYF	TGTGCCAGCAGCGCCGGAGGGGTGGATACGCAGTATTTT
-	TRBV12-3/TRBV12-4	few	TRBJ2-1	CASSWGTFNEQFF	TGTGCCAGCAGTTGGGGGACCTTCAATGAGCAGTTCTTC